This TCR beta chain was identified during a study of blood T cell repertoires in COVID-19. Whole-study context: Collection of acute and convalescent COVID-19 samples took place in the United States, Italy and Spain.

Profiling relied on immunoSEQ multiplex PCR, and the TCRdb table lists in-frame clones only, not all of them. The table includes about 54,000 clones, almost 90% detected once. CDR3 size: 14 residues. The germline gives CDR1 MNHNY, CDR2 SVGAGI (reference sequence). V was pared by 5 bases and J by 6 bases, with 8 bases of the junction left unmatched. This clonotype originated in a man in his sixties with active COVID-19. The chain has TRBV6-6 and TRBJ2-7; 9 bases are a match to TRBD2. Specimen: peripheral blood. In DNA form, the CDR3 reads TGTGCCAGCAGTCCGGGACTAGCAGGGTCCGAGCAGTACTTC. Residues: CASSPGLAGSEQYF.